This T cell receptor (beta chain) was captured in a study of technical replicates of blood from a handful of donors. The CDR3 contains 15 residues. CDR1 and CDR2 (germline): SGHTA, FQGNSA. V trimming: 1 base; J trimming: 7 bases; junction bases outside the gene matches: 6. The table came from immunoSEQ multiplex PCR; TCRdb's copy has only in-frame clones and leaves some out. This sample carries 45,000 to 65,000 clones, about 95% of them seen once, and the ten largest clones take about 0.22%. V gene TRBV7-2 combines with J gene TRBJ2-3, with 9 bases aligning to TRBD2. The sequence was obtained from a human donor in good health. What was sequenced was T cells isolated from PBMCs. The CDR3, as DNA: TGTGCCAGCAGCTTAGGCGGCGGGAGGGCCTATACGCAGTATTTT. It translates to CASSLGGGRAYTQYF.